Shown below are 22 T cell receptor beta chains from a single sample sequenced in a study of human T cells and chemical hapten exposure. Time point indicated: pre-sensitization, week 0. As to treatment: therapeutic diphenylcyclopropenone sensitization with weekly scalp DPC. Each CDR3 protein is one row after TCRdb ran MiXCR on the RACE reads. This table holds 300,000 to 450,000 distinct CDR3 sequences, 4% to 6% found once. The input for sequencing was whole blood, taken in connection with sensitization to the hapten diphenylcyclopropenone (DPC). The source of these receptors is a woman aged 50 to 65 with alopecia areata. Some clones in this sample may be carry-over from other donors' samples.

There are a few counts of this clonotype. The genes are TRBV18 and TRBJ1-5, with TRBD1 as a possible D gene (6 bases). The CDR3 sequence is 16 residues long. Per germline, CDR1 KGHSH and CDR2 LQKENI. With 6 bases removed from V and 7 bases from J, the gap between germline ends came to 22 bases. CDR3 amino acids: CASSEAGQGSWQPQHF. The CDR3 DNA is TGTGCCAGCTCCGAGGCGGGGCAGGGGTCGTGGCAGCCCCAGCATTTT. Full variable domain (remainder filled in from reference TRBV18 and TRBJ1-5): NAGVMQNPRHLVRRRGQEARLRCSPMKGHSHVYWYRQLPEEGLKFMVYLQKENIIDESGMPKERFSAEFPKEGPSILRIQQVVRGDSAAYFCASSEAGQGSWQPQHFGDGTRLSIL.

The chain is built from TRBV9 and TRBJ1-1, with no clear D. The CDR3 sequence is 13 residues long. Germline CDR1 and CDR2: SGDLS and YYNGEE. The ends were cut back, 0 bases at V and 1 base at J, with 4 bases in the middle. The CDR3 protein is CASSVATNTEAFF. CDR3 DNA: TGTGCCAGCAGCGTAGCCACGAACACTGAAGCTTTCTTT.

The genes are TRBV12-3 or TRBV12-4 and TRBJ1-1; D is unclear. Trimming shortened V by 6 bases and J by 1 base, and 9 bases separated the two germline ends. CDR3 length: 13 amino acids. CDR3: CASSTAENTEAFF. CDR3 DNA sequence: TGTGCCAGCAGCACGGCTGAGAACACTGAAGCTTTCTTT.

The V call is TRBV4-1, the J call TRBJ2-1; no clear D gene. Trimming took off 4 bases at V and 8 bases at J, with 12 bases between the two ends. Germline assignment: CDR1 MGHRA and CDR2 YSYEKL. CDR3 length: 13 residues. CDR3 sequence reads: CASSPSHSHEQFF. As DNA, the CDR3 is TGCGCCAGCAGCCCCTCACACAGCCATGAGCAGTTCTTC.

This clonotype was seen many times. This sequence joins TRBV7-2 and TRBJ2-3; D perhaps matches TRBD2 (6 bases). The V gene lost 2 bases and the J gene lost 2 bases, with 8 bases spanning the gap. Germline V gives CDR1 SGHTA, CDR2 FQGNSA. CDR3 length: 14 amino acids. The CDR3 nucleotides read TGTGCCAGCAGCTTACGGGGGTTCACAGATACGCAGTATTTT. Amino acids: CASSLRGFTDTQYF.

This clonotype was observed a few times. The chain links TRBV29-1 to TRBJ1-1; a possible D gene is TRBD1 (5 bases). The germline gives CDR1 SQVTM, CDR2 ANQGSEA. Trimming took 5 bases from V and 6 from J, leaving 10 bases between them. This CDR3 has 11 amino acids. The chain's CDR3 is CSVLTVAEAFF. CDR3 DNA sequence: TGCAGCGTTCTGACAGTTGCTGAAGCTTTCTTT.

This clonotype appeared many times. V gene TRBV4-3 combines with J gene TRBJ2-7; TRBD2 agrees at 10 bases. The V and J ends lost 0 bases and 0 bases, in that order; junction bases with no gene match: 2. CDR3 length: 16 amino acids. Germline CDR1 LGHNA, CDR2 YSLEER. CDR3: CASSQDLAGASYEQYF. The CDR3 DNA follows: TGCGCCAGCAGCCAAGATCTAGCGGGAGCCTCCTACGAGCAGTACTTC.

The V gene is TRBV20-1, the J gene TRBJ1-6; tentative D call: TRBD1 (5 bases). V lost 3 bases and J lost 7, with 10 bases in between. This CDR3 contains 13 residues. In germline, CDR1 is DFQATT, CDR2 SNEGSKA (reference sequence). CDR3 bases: TGCAGTGCTAGGTACGGGGGGAATTCACCCCTCCACTTT. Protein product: CSARYGGNSPLHF.

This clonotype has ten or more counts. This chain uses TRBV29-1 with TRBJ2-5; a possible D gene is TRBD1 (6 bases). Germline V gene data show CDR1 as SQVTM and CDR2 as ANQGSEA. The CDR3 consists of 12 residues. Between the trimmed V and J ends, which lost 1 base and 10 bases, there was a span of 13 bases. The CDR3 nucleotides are TGCAGCGTTGAAGGTTCAGGGGTCGGCCAGTACTTC. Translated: CSVEGSGVGQYF.

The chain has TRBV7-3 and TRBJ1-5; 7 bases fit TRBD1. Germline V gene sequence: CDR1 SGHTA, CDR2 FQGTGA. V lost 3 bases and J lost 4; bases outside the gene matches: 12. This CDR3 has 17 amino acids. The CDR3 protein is CASSFFDSQGINQPQHF. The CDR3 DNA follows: TGTGCCAGCAGCTTTTTCGATTCACAGGGGATTAATCAGCCCCAGCATTTT.

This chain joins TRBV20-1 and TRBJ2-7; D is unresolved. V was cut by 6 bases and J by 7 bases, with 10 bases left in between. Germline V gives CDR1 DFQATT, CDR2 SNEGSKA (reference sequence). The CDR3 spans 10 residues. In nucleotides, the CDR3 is TGCAGTGCCGCCTTTGATGAGCAGTACTTC. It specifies CSAAFDEQYF.

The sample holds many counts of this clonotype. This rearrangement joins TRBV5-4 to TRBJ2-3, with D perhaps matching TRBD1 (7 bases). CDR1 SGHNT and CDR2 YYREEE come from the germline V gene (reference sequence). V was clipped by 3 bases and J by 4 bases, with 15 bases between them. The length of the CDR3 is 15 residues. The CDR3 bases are TGTGCCAGCAGCTCAGGGGGGCGTTTGGCAGATACGCAGTATTTT. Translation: CASSSGGRLADTQYF.

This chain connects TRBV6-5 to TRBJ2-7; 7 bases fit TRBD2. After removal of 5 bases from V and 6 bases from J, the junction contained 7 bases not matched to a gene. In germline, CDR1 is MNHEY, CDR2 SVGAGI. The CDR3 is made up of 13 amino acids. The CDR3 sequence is CASSGGRGGEQYF. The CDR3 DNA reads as TGTGCCAGCAGTGGTGGGAGGGGAGGCGAGCAGTACTTC.

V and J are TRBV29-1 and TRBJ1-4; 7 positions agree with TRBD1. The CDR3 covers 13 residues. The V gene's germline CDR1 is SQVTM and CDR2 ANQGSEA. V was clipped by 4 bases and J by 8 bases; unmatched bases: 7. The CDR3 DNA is TGCAGCGTTGCTGGGACAGCCCGAGAAAAACTGTTTTTT. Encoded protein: CSVAGTAREKLFF. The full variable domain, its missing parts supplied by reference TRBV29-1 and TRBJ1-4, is SAVISQKPSRDICQRGTSLTIQCQVDSQVTMMFWYRQQPGQSLTLIATANQGSEATYESGFVIDKFPISRPNLTFSTLTVSNMSPEDSSIYLCSVAGTAREKLFFGSGTQLSVL.

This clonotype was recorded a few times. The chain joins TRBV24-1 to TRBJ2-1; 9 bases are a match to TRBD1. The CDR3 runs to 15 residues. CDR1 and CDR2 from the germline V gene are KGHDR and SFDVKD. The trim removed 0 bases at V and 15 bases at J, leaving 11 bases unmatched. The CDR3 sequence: CATSDLDIPGQGPFF. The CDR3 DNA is TGTGCCACCAGTGATTTGGATATTCCGGGACAGGGCCCGTTCTTC.

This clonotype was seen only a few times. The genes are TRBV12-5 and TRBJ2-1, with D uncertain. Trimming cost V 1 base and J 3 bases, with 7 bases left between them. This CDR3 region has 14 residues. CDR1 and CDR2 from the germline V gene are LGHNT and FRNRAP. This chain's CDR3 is CASGLGGNYNEQFF. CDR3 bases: TGTGCTAGTGGTTTGGGTGGGAACTACAATGAGCAGTTCTTC. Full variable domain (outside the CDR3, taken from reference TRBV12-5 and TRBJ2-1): DARVTQTPRHKVTEMGQEVTMRCQPILGHNTVFWYRQTMMQGLELLAYFRNRAPLDDSGMPKDRFSAEMPDATLATLKIQPSEPRDSAVYFCASGLGGNYNEQFFGPGTRLTVL.

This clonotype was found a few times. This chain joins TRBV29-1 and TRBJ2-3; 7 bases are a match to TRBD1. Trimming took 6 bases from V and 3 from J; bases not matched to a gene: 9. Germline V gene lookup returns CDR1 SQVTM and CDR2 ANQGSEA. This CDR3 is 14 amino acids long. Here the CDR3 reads CSVQPRGTTDTQYF. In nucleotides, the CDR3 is TGCAGCGTCCAACCCAGGGGGACGACAGATACGCAGTATTTT.

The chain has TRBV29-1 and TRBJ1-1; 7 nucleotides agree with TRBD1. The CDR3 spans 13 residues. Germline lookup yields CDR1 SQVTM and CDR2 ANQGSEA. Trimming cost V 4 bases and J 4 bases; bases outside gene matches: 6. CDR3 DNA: TGCAGCGTTGCCGAACAGGGGTTCACTGAAGCTTTCTTT. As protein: CSVAEQGFTEAFF.

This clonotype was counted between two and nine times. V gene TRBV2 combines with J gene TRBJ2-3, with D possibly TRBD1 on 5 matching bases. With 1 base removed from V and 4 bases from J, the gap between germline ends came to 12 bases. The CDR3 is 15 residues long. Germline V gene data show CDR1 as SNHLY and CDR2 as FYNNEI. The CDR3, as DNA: TGTGCCAGCAGTGAAGGGTTCAGGGTCGCAGATACGCAGTATTTT. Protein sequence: CASSEGFRVADTQYF.

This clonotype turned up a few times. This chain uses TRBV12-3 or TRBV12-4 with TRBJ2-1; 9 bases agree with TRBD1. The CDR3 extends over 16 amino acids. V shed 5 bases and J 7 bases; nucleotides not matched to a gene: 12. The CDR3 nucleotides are TGTGCCAGCAGTCCTCTACCGGGACAGGGCCTTAATGAGCAGTTCTTC. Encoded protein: CASSPLPGQGLNEQFF.

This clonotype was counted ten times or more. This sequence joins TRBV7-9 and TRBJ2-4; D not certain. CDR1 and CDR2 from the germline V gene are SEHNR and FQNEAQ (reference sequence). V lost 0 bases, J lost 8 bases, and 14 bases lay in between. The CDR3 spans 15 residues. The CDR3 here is CASSLAKGLGDIQYF. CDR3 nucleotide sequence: TGTGCCAGCAGCTTAGCAAAAGGGCTAGGAGACATTCAGTACTTC.

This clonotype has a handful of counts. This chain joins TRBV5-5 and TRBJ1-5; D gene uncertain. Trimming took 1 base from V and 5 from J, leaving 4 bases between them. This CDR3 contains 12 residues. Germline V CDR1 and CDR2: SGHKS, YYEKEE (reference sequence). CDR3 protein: CASSLWDQPQHF. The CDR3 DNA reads TGTGCCAGCAGCTTGTGGGATCAGCCCCAGCATTTT.